The clone carrying this T cell receptor beta chain has just a few counts. The antigen is undetermined. Looked up from germline, CDR1 is SGHTA and CDR2 is FQGTGA. This CDR3 has 13 amino acids. V was shortened by 2 bases and J by 2 bases, with 6 bases between the two germline ends. This record belongs to a study of beta chain features in type 1 diabetes. The study, taken as a whole, reports: Naive, central memory and Treg TCRB repertoires appeared more alike in patients than in healthy donors.

cDNA synthesis used the whole RNA isolate, giving expressed TCRB sequences. Method: immunoSEQ multiplex PCR; TCRdb's copy keeps in-frame clones and lacks some. The data hold about 160,000 clones, with 7% to 10% observed a single time. Each sorted fraction was over 98% pure. Input material: central memory CD4+ T cells from blood. This receptor was obtained from a woman between 18 and 29 years old in good health. This rearrangement joins TRBV7-3 to TRBJ2-5; D not certain. The chain's CDR3 is CASSLSTQETQYF. In nucleotides, the CDR3 is TGTGCCAGCAGCTTATCGACTCAAGAGACCCAGTACTTC.